The entry that follows covers one T cell receptor beta chain sequence. The same CDR3 is also encoded by other DNA sequences in this sample. This sample was included in a study of shared clonotypes between healthy human individuals. Germline V lookup: CDR1 SGHDT, CDR2 YYEEEE. CDR3 length: 14 residues. V gave up 0 bases and J gave up 1 base, with 7 bases separating them. Some clones are missing from TCRdb's copy, which holds only in-frame ones; the method was immunoSEQ multiplex PCR. This sample has millions of clones, with roughly 94% found just once. The TCR comes from a man younger than 35 in good health. The chain has TRBV5-6 and TRBJ1-2; D is unclear. Sequenced: naive CD4+ T cells sorted from blood. Stated subset: CD45RA+ positively selected. CDR3 protein: CASSLGSLNYGYTF. As DNA, the CDR3 is TGTGCCAGCAGCTTGGGAAGTCTTAACTATGGCTACACCTTC.